This T cell receptor (beta chain) emerged from a study of cytomegalovirus exposure and HLA in healthy donors. Turning to this clone: Its antigen remains unknown.

J was trimmed by 10 bases and V by 6 bases; bases with no gene match: 11. The CDR3 consists of 15 residues. Germline V gene data show CDR1 as MGHDK and CDR2 as SYGVNS. Study results and limitations: Reported performance of the classifier showed diagnosis of cytomegalovirus status with high specificity and sensitivity. V- and J-gene trimming of TCR beta was linked (in a later analysis) to a missense DCLRE1C variant. Highly shared variants forming one cluster were likely a sequencing artifact.

The primer mix had 60 Vbeta and 13 Jbeta primers. Method: immunoSEQ multiplex PCR; TCRdb's copy keeps in-frame clones and lacks some. The table for this sample gives 130,000 or so clones. The clonotype originates from a woman aged 40 to 49 in good health and CMV-seronegative. The sample comprised PBMCs. J is TRBJ1-6 and V is TRBV25-1; 8 positions agree with TRBD1. The CDR3 DNA reads TGTGCCAGCAGAAAACAGGGGGTAGGAGGATCACCCCTCCACTTT. Amino acids: CASRKQGVGGSPLHF. The full variable domain, with the rest looked up from reference TRBV25-1 and TRBJ1-6, is EADIYQTPRYLVIGTGKKITLECSQTMGHDKMYWYQQDPGMELHLIHYSYGVNSTEKGDLSSESTVSRIRTEHFPLTLESARPSHTSQYLCASRKQGVGGSPLHFGNGTRLTVT.